These T cell receptor beta chains were read from a single sample in a study of T-cell reconstitution after alpha-beta-depleted transplantation in children. TCRdb re-analysed the PCR reads in MiXCR, keeping a single row per CDR3 protein. This sample has 350,000 to 500,000 distinct CDR3 sequences, with roughly 43% found just once. Sequenced material: PBMCs, taken before TCRalphabeta/CD19-depleted stem cell transplant. The receptors shown here come from a girl aged 2 to 10 with aplastic anemia, due to receive a stem cell transplant. The CDR3 runs from the conserved cysteine through the conserved F or W. D genes are given only for firm matches. Size tells how often a clone was seen (once, few, many) or the class of an expanded clone, and some rows leave it out.

V: TRBV27
J: TRBJ1-5
size: -
D: -
CDR3: CASSPRRVTSNQPQHF
DNA: TGTGCCAGCAGCCCAAGGAGGGTGACGAGCAATCAGCCCCAGCATTTT

V: TRBV20-1
J: TRBJ2-1
size: -
D: TRBD2
CDR3: CSARGGGRKQFF
DNA: TGCAGTGCTCGTGGGGGGGGTAGGAAGCAGTTCTTC

V: TRBV7-6
J: TRBJ2-5
size: few
D: TRBD2
CDR3: CASSLSSGSLSRETQYF
DNA: TGTGCCAGCAGCTTGTCCAGCGGGAGCCTATCCCGAGAGACCCAGTACTTC

V: TRBV12-3/TRBV12-4
J: TRBJ2-5
size: many
D: -
CDR3: CASSLGELETQYF
DNA: TGTGCCAGCAGCCTCGGTGAGCTTGAGACCCAGTACTTC

V: TRBV29-1
J: TRBJ1-1
size: -
D: -
CDR3: CSVEVLGANATEAFF
DNA: TGCAGCGTTGAAGTGTTGGGGGCCAACGCCACTGAAGCTTTCTTT

V: TRBV29-1
J: TRBJ2-7
size: few
D: -
CDR3: CSVAQGEAYEQYF
DNA: TGCAGCGTCGCTCAGGGGGAGGCCTACGAGCAGTACTTC

V: TRBV5-1
J: TRBJ2-7
size: many
D: TRBD2
CDR3: CASSDQIAGLGEQYF
DNA: TGCGCCAGCAGCGACCAAATAGCGGGGCTGGGGGAGCAGTACTTC

V: TRBV28
J: TRBJ2-2
size: few
D: -
CDR3: CASSQGARAGELFF
DNA: TGTGCCAGCAGCCAGGGTGCCCGGGCGGGGGAGCTGTTTTTT

V: TRBV9
J: TRBJ2-1
size: few
D: -
CDR3: CASSVSLGGSSSYNEQFF
DNA: TGTGCCAGCAGCGTGAGTTTAGGCGGATCGAGCTCCTACAATGAGCAGTTCTTC

V: TRBV2
J: TRBJ2-7
size: once
D: -
CDR3: CASRWGFTSHEQYF
DNA: TGTGCCAGCAGGTGGGGCTTTACATCCCACGAGCAGTACTTC

V: TRBV2
J: TRBJ2-7
size: -
D: -
CDR3: CASSVQGQRSEQYF
DNA: TGTGCCAGCAGCGTCCAAGGACAGCGGTCCGAGCAGTACTTC

V: TRBV15
J: TRBJ2-3
size: once
D: TRBD2
CDR3: CATSGDRGGQVMDTQYF
DNA: TGTGCCACCAGCGGGGACCGGGGGGGGCAAGTGATGGATACGCAGTATTTT

V: TRBV7-9
J: TRBJ2-1
size: -
D: -
CDR3: CASSLEVALFTEQFF
DNA: TGTGCCAGCAGCTTGGAGGTGGCGCTTTTCACAGAGCAGTTCTTC

V: TRBV4-1
J: TRBJ2-5
size: few
D: -
CDR3: CASSSGWETQYF
DNA: TGCGCCAGCAGCTCAGGGTGGGAGACCCAGTACTTC

V: TRBV18
J: TRBJ2-5
size: -
D: -
CDR3: CASSPPRGRETQYF
DNA: TGTGCCAGCTCACCACCGCGGGGGCGTGAGACCCAGTACTTC

V: TRBV7-9
J: TRBJ2-1
size: -
D: -
CDR3: CASSLGAFNEQFF
DNA: TGTGCCAGCAGCTTAGGAGCGTTCAATGAGCAGTTCTTC

V: TRBV20-1
J: TRBJ1-4
size: -
D: -
CDR3: CSARSDRRVDEKLFF
DNA: TGCAGTGCTAGGTCAGACCGCCGGGTGGATGAAAAACTGTTTTTT

V: TRBV20-1
J: TRBJ2-7
size: once
D: -
CDR3: CSAQPNRALEQYF
DNA: TGCAGTGCCCAACCTAACAGGGCGTTGGAGCAGTACTTC

V: TRBV7-9
J: TRBJ2-7
size: -
D: -
CDR3: CASSLNPTESYEQYF
DNA: TGTGCCAGCAGCTTGAACCCGACGGAGTCCTACGAGCAGTACTTC

V: TRBV18
J: TRBJ2-3
size: few
D: -
CDR3: CASSPRGDSPFEDTQYF
DNA: TGTGCCAGCTCACCACGGGGGGACAGTCCGTTTGAGGATACGCAGTATTTT

V: TRBV6-5
J: TRBJ2-1
size: once
D: TRBD2
CDR3: CASSSPGLAFNEQFF
DNA: TGTGCCAGCAGTTCCCCGGGACTAGCGTTCAATGAGCAGTTCTTC

V: TRBV29-1
J: TRBJ2-5
size: -
D: TRBD2
CDR3: CSGVGLAGVGETQYF
DNA: TGCAGCGGGGTGGGACTAGCGGGAGTCGGGGAGACCCAGTACTTC

V: TRBV15
J: TRBJ2-3
size: many
D: -
CDR3: CATSIRAARDTQYF
DNA: TGTGCCACCAGCATAAGAGCGGCAAGAGATACGCAGTATTTT

V: TRBV20-1
J: TRBJ2-3
size: many
D: TRBD1
CDR3: CSASNRQGLDTQYF
DNA: TGCAGTGCTAGTAATCGACAGGGGTTAGATACGCAGTATTTT

V: TRBV5-1
J: TRBJ2-1
size: -
D: -
CDR3: CASSLSASFYNEQFF
DNA: TGCGCCAGCAGCTTGTCGGCTAGCTTCTACAATGAGCAGTTCTTC

V: TRBV5-6
J: TRBJ2-1
size: -
D: -
CDR3: CASSSQGGSIHEQFF
DNA: TGTGCCAGCAGCTCACAGGGGGGGTCAATCCATGAGCAGTTCTTC

V: TRBV20-1
J: TRBJ1-4
size: -
D: -
CDR3: CSAVTARGYNEKLFF
DNA: TGCAGTGCCGTGACAGCGAGGGGGTATAATGAAAAACTGTTTTTT

V: TRBV20-1
J: TRBJ2-3
size: many
D: TRBD2
CDR3: CSASGLAGGHLRDTQYF
DNA: TGCAGTGCTAGCGGACTAGCGGGAGGCCATCTCCGGGATACGCAGTATTTT

V: TRBV6-1
J: TRBJ2-1
size: -
D: TRBD2
CDR3: CASSLQPSTSGRANEQFF
DNA: TGTGCCAGCAGCCTACAACCCTCGACTAGCGGGAGGGCCAATGAGCAGTTCTTC

V: TRBV10-3
J: TRBJ2-7
size: many
D: TRBD2
CDR3: CAIRGNSGRSIYEQYF
DNA: TGTGCCATCAGGGGTAATAGCGGGAGAAGCATCTACGAGCAGTACTTC

V: TRBV12-3/TRBV12-4
J: TRBJ1-5
size: few
D: -
CDR3: CASSEQFNQPQHF
DNA: TGTGCCAGCAGCGAGCAGTTCAATCAGCCCCAGCATTTT

V: TRBV10-3
J: TRBJ2-1
size: -
D: -
CDR3: CAISGQFRDLSYNEQFF
DNA: TGTGCCATCAGTGGACAATTCCGGGACCTCTCCTACAATGAGCAGTTCTTC

V: TRBV12-3/TRBV12-4
J: TRBJ2-1
size: many
D: TRBD2
CDR3: CASSAGRANEQFF
DNA: TGTGCCAGCAGTGCCGGGAGGGCGAATGAGCAGTTCTTC

V: TRBV28
J: TRBJ2-7
size: many
D: TRBD2
CDR3: CASILAGGPGEQYF
DNA: TGTGCCAGCATCCTAGCGGGAGGGCCCGGTGAGCAGTACTTC

V: TRBV3-1
J: TRBJ2-1
size: many
D: TRBD1
CDR3: CASSQGRTGVNNEQFF
DNA: TGTGCCAGCAGCCAAGGCCGGACAGGGGTTAACAATGAGCAGTTCTTC

V: TRBV20-1
J: TRBJ1-6
size: -
D: TRBD1
CDR3: CSARVGTGDNSPLHF
DNA: TGCAGTGCTAGAGTCGGGACAGGGGATAATTCACCCCTCCACTTT

V: TRBV20-1
J: TRBJ2-2
size: -
D: -
CDR3: CSARGGHPGELFF
DNA: TGCAGTGCTAGGGGGGGACACCCCGGGGAGCTGTTTTTT

V: TRBV20-1
J: TRBJ1-5
size: -
D: TRBD1
CDR3: CSARVPGGIDQPQHF
DNA: TGCAGTGCTAGAGTTCCAGGGGGGATTGATCAGCCCCAGCATTTT

V: TRBV4-1
J: TRBJ2-7
size: -
D: TRBD2
CDR3: CASSQDGGGEQYF
DNA: TGCGCCAGCAGCCAAGATGGCGGGGGCGAGCAGTACTTC

V: TRBV6-5
J: TRBJ2-7
size: few
D: -
CDR3: CASSYSPEIGYEQYF
DNA: TGTGCCAGCAGTTACTCACCGGAAATTGGCTACGAGCAGTACTTC

V: TRBV9
J: TRBJ1-2
size: many
D: TRBD1
CDR3: CASSLTGQGSYGYTF
DNA: TGTGCCAGCTCCCTGACGGGACAGGGGTCCTATGGCTACACCTTC

V: TRBV20-1
J: TRBJ2-1
size: -
D: TRBD2
CDR3: CSAFRTSGGDEQFF
DNA: TGCAGTGCTTTTCGGACTAGCGGGGGGGATGAGCAGTTCTTC

V: TRBV5-1
J: TRBJ2-5
size: -
D: TRBD2
CDR3: CASRASGTETQYF
DNA: TGCGCCAGCAGGGCTAGCGGGACGGAGACCCAGTACTTC

V: TRBV7-6
J: TRBJ2-7
size: few
D: -
CDR3: CASSLAGGQGTSSYEQYF
DNA: TGTGCCAGCAGCTTGGCGGGGGGACAGGGTACCAGCTCCTACGAGCAGTACTTC

V: TRBV6-5
J: TRBJ2-7
size: many
D: TRBD2
CDR3: CASSYSSGSSYEQYF
DNA: TGTGCCAGCAGTTACTCTAGCGGGAGCTCCTACGAGCAGTACTTC

V: TRBV12-3/TRBV12-4
J: TRBJ2-5
size: -
D: -
CDR3: CASSFRGLQETQYF
DNA: TGTGCCAGCAGTTTTCGAGGTCTACAAGAGACCCAGTACTTC

V: TRBV6-1
J: TRBJ2-1
size: -
D: -
CDR3: CASLVQSYNQQFF
DNA: TGTGCCAGCCTCGTTCAGAGTTACAATCAGCAGTTCTTC

V: TRBV15
J: TRBJ1-1
size: -
D: -
CDR3: CATSREGDREAFF
DNA: TGTGCCACCAGCAGAGAAGGGGACCGGGAAGCTTTCTTT

V: TRBV29-1
J: TRBJ1-1
size: -
D: -
CDR3: CSVEISPNTEAFF
DNA: TGCAGCGTTGAAATCAGCCCGAACACTGAAGCTTTCTTT

V: TRBV7-2
J: TRBJ1-2
size: -
D: -
CDR3: CASSLGATNYGYTF
DNA: TGTGCCAGCAGCTTGGGGGCCACTAACTATGGCTACACCTTC

V: TRBV29-1
J: TRBJ2-1
size: -
D: TRBD2
CDR3: CSVHPGLAYNEQFF
DNA: TGCAGCGTTCATCCGGGACTAGCTTACAATGAGCAGTTCTTC

V: TRBV29-1
J: TRBJ2-7
size: -
D: -
CDR3: CSVGAREYEQYF
DNA: TGCAGCGTTGGGGCCCGGGAGTACGAGCAGTACTTC

V: TRBV11-2
J: TRBJ2-2
size: -
D: -
CDR3: CASSFDRAGELFF
DNA: TGTGCCAGCAGCTTTGATCGAGCCGGGGAGCTGTTTTTT

V: TRBV6-5
J: TRBJ2-2
size: -
D: -
CDR3: CASSYSVSTGELFF
DNA: TGTGCCAGCAGTTACTCGGTCAGTACCGGGGAGCTGTTTTTT

V: TRBV15
J: TRBJ2-3
size: few
D: -
CDR3: CATSSNNHQGGTQYF
DNA: TGTGCCACCAGCAGCAACAATCACCAGGGGGGTACGCAGTATTTT

V: TRBV24-1
J: TRBJ2-3
size: -
D: -
CDR3: CATSDLLDGADTQYF
DNA: TGTGCCACCAGTGATTTGCTGGACGGCGCAGATACGCAGTATTTT

V: TRBV4-1
J: TRBJ2-1
size: many
D: -
CDR3: CASSQVVSDSYNEQFF
DNA: TGCGCCAGCAGCCAAGTAGTGTCAGACTCCTACAATGAGCAGTTCTTC

V: TRBV28
J: TRBJ2-2
size: -
D: TRBD2
CDR3: CASRTASGTTGELFF
DNA: TGTGCCAGCAGGACCGCTAGCGGCACCACCGGGGAGCTGTTTTTT

V: TRBV12-3/TRBV12-4
J: TRBJ2-7
size: -
D: -
CDR3: CASSPGPRSEQYF
DNA: TGTGCCAGCAGCCCGGGACCTCGAAGTGAGCAGTACTTC

V: TRBV29-1
J: TRBJ2-1
size: few
D: -
CDR3: CSVLGRRYNEQFF
DNA: TGCAGCGTACTAGGACGGCGCTACAATGAGCAGTTCTTC